This T cell receptor (beta chain) was obtained from a study of technical replicates of blood from four donors. From germline, CDR1 is ENHRY and CDR2 SYGVKD. The J segment lost 2 bases and the V segment lost 6 bases, leaving 13 bases of the junction unmatched. The CDR3 consists of 16 residues. The method was immunoSEQ multiplex PCR; TCRdb's version includes in-frame clones alone and lacks a portion of them. The data show more than 60,000 clones, around 93% seen once. This sequence joins TRBV10-3 and TRBJ2-7; 7 nucleotides match TRBD1. Sequencing input: T cells isolated from PBMCs. This clonotype was sampled from a human donor in good health. CDR3 DNA sequence: TGTGCCATCAGCCCTGGGACAGCATCCCAAACCTACGAGCAGTACTTC. This translates into CAISPGTASQTYEQYF.